The sequence of this T cell receptor beta chain was determined in a study of blood T cells in healthy people across ages. Study-level results: From one million sequenced T cells, diversity estimates were lower bounds. The percentage of naive T cells correlated strongly with TCR beta diversity.

The authors ran a second PCR of about 6 to 11 cycles using a sample-barcoded 5' primer and a J-beta primer mix. A template-switch adaptor that had 12 random nucleotides put a tag on each cDNA molecule. MiXCR was run by TCRdb on the 5' RACE reads, yielding one entry per CDR3 protein. This repertoire shows under 2,000,000 distinct CDR3 sequences, 49% found once; its top ten account for around 2.1%. Comment on this clonotype: Antigen unknown.

CDR3 length: 15 residues. Germline trimming cut 2 bases from V and 2 bases from J; bases unmatched to any gene: 5. Per the germline V gene, CDR1 is SGHRS and CDR2 is YFSETQ. Per sample, extraction of total RNA gave at least 5.5 micrograms in every case. Sequenced input: blood. The V gene is TRBV5-1, the J gene TRBJ2-3; 7 bases match TRBD2. The clonotype was recovered from a middle-aged woman in good health. The CDR3 reads CASSLPSGNTDTQYF. CDR3 in DNA: TGCGCCAGCAGCTTACCTAGCGGCAACACAGATACGCAGTATTTT.